These 17 T cell receptor beta chains came from one sample sequenced in a study of cytomegalovirus exposure and HLA in healthy donors. The PCR made use of 60 Vbeta and 13 Jbeta primers. Measured with immunoSEQ multiplex PCR; TCRdb has only the in-frame clones, and not every one. The profile covers 140,000 or so clones, with 80% appearing a single time and under 6% taken by the ten largest. Specimen: PBMCs. All receptors come from a man aged 35-49 years in good health and CMV-seronegative.

The chain uses TRBV6-6 and TRBJ1-3; weak D call: TRBD1 (5 bases). V lost 5 bases and J lost 3, with 11 bases in between. Germline V gene sequence: CDR1 MNHNY, CDR2 SVGAGI (reference sequence). This CDR3 is built from 14 residues. The DNA of the CDR3 is TGTGCCAGCAGTCCCCTCAGGGATGGAAACACCATATATTTT. Translating gives CASSPLRDGNTIYF.

The V call is TRBV6-1, the J call TRBJ2-5; D perhaps matches TRBD2 (7 bases). The germline CDR1 and CDR2 sequences are MNHNS and SASEGT. This CDR3 contains 15 residues. V was clipped by 3 bases and J by 5 bases, with 16 bases between them. CDR3 protein: CASSEQGRVRETQYF. The CDR3 DNA follows: TGTGCCAGCAGTGAGCAGGGGAGGGTCCGGGAGACCCAGTACTTC.

On this clone itself: One end of the junction does not line up with germline, which may come from a read error. Distinct nucleotide sequences in the sample also encode this CDR3. This chain connects TRBV16 to TRBJ1-1; D uncertain. Germline V lookup: CDR1 KGHSY, CDR2 FQNENV. The CDR3 sequence is 14 residues long. The CDR3 sequence is CASSQSSGSTEAFF. The DNA of the CDR3 is TGTGCCAGCAGCCAATCAAGCGGATCCACTGAGGCTTTCTTT.

The genes are TRBV12-5 and TRBJ1-6; the D gene is possibly TRBD1 (5 bases). The CDR3 is 14 residues long. The germline V and J ends were trimmed by 6 bases and 8 bases, with 14 bases remaining between them. Germline V gene sequence: CDR1 LGHNT, CDR2 FRNRAP. As DNA, the CDR3 is TGTGCTAGTGGCGAACCAGGGTTTGATTCACCCCTCCACTTT. Amino acid sequence: CASGEPGFDSPLHF.

Concerning this clone itself: A junction boundary mismatches the germline segment, possibly from a read error. The rearrangement links TRBV7-7 to TRBJ2-5; D might be TRBD1 (7 bases). CDR3 length: 14 amino acids. CDR1 SSHAT and CDR2 FNYEAQ come from the germline V gene (reference sequence). DNA of the CDR3: TGTGCTAGCAGCCCCGCAGGGGGGCACGAGACCCAGTACTTC. Residues: CASSPAGGHETQYF.

The rearrangement links TRBV5-4 to TRBJ2-7; 9 nucleotides line up with TRBD2. The germline CDR1 and CDR2 sequences are SGHNT and YYREEE (reference sequence). The CDR3 runs 16 residues. Trimming removed 4 bases from V and 3 bases from J; junction bases left unmatched: 11. The CDR3 DNA reads TGTGCCAGCAGCCCTACTTCTAGCGGGGCCCTCTACGAGCAGTACTTC. Translation gives CASSPTSSGALYEQYF.

J is TRBJ2-1 and V is TRBV27; 9 bases match TRBD1. This CDR3 has 15 residues. Looked up from germline, CDR1 is MNHEY and CDR2 is SMNVEV (reference sequence). J was trimmed by 12 bases and V by 5 bases; bases with no gene match: 14. The CDR3 here is CASSPAPGQGRRQFF. CDR3 in DNA: TGTGCCAGCAGTCCCGCCCCGGGACAGGGAAGAAGGCAGTTCTTC.

V gene TRBV28 combines with J gene TRBJ1-5, with TRBD1 as a possible D gene (5 bases). V lost 6 bases, J lost 0 bases, and 15 bases lay in between. CDR1 is MDHEN, CDR2 SYDVKM, per germline. The CDR3 extends over 16 amino acids. The DNA of the CDR3 is TGTGCCAGCAGCCCTCAGGGCTCCTATAGCAATCAGCCCCAGCATTTT. Protein product: CASSPQGSYSNQPQHF. The full variable domain, with the rest looked up from reference TRBV28 and TRBJ1-5, is DVKVTQSSRYLVKRTGEKVFLECVQDMDHENMFWYRQDPGLGLRLIYFSYDVKMKEKGDIPEGYSVSREKKERFSLILESASTNQTSMYLCASSPQGSYSNQPQHFGDGTRLSIL.

This clone was observed once. V usage is TRBV25-1 and J usage is TRBJ2-3, with 8 bases that match TRBD1. Germline assignment: CDR1 MGHDK and CDR2 SYGVNS. The CDR3 is 16 residues long. With V trimmed by 3 bases and J by 0 bases, 5 bases remained unmatched. CDR3 coding DNA: TGTGCCAGCAGTGATCCGGGACAGGTTAGCACAGATACGCAGTATTTT. Protein: CASSDPGQVSTDTQYF.

The V gene is TRBV12-5, the J gene TRBJ2-7; 7 bases are shared with TRBD1. The CDR3 spans 16 residues. V shed 5 bases, J shed 5 bases, and the junction held 15 bases outside the gene matches. Germline CDR1 reads LGHNT; CDR2 reads FRNRAP. The CDR3 loop reads CASGHSTGLISNEQYF. The CDR3 region has the DNA TGTGCTAGTGGTCACTCGACAGGGCTTATCTCTAACGAGCAGTACTTC.

The V gene is TRBV5-1, the J gene TRBJ1-1; perhaps TRBD1 as D (6 bases). The CDR3 has 16 amino acids. Per the germline V gene, CDR1 is SGHRS and CDR2 is YFSETQ. The germline V and J ends were trimmed by 1 base and 0 bases, with 13 bases remaining between them. Written as DNA, the CDR3 is TGCGCCAGCAGCTTGACTATACAGGGAATGAACACTGAAGCTTTCTTT. It yields the protein CASSLTIQGMNTEAFF.

The chain recombines TRBV5-1 with TRBJ2-4, with 8 bases lining up with TRBD2. The CDR3 is made up of 19 amino acids. J gave up 0 bases and V 4 bases, and 15 bases lay outside the gene matches. Germline assignment: CDR1 SGHRS and CDR2 YFSETQ. The CDR3: CASSPGRGGRLIAKNIQYF. As DNA, the CDR3 is TGCGCCAGCAGCCCTGGACGGGGGGGCCGTCTTATAGCCAAAAACATTCAGTACTTC.

The chain has TRBV29-1 and TRBJ2-3, with 13 positions matching TRBD2. Trimming at V came to 2 bases and at J to 4 bases, leaving 0 bases not matched to a gene. This CDR3 has 14 amino acids. CDR1 is SQVTM and CDR2 is ANQGSEA in the germline V gene. The CDR3 is CSVETSGGADTQYF. The CDR3 bases are TGCAGCGTTGAAACTAGCGGGGGGGCAGATACGCAGTATTTT.

The rearrangement joins TRBV25-1 to TRBJ1-2, with 11 bases fitting TRBD1. CDR3 length: 15 residues. In germline, CDR1 is MGHDK, CDR2 SYGVNS. Trimming took 3 bases from V and 4 from J; bases not matched to a gene: 4. CDR3 in amino acids: CASSDTDRGLYGYTF. The CDR3, as DNA: TGTGCCAGCAGTGACACGGACAGGGGGCTCTATGGCTACACCTTC.

This clone was recorded only once. This chain connects TRBV25-1 to TRBJ2-3, with 8 nucleotides matching TRBD1. With 6 bases clipped from V and 4 bases from J, the junction kept 3 bases outside the gene matches. This CDR3 region has 13 residues. Germline values: CDR1 MGHDK, CDR2 SYGVNS. The chain's CDR3 is CASRPQGADTQYF. CDR3 in DNA: TGTGCCAGCAGACCACAGGGGGCAGATACGCAGTATTTT. Complete variable domain (other parts from reference TRBV25-1 and TRBJ2-3): EADIYQTPRYLVIGTGKKITLECSQTMGHDKMYWYQQDPGMELHLIHYSYGVNSTEKGDLSSESTVSRIRTEHFPLTLESARPSHTSQYLCASRPQGADTQYFGPGTRLTVL.

V and J are TRBV29-1 and TRBJ1-3; 7 nucleotides line up with TRBD1. The J segment lost 0 bases and the V segment lost 5 bases, leaving 7 bases of the junction unmatched. Germline values: CDR1 SQVTM, CDR2 ANQGSEA. The CDR3 is 15 amino acids. CDR3 sequence (DNA): TGCAGCGTTACGGAAACAGGGGTCTCTGGAAACACCATATATTTT. This codes for CSVTETGVSGNTIYF. Supplemented by reference TRBV29-1 and TRBJ1-3, the full variable domain reads SAVISQKPSRDICQRGTSLTIQCQVDSQVTMMFWYRQQPGQSLTLIATANQGSEATYESGFVIDKFPISRPNLTFSTLTVSNMSPEDSSIYLCSVTETGVSGNTIYFGEGSWLTVV.

Concerning this clone itself: One end of the junction varies from germline; a read error may be responsible. This chain joins TRBV30 and TRBJ1-4; possible D gene TRBD1, 5 bases. CDR1 GTSNPN and CDR2 SVGIG come from the germline V gene (reference sequence). CDR3 length: 12 amino acids. CDR3 sequence: CAWSQTDVLQVF. CDR3 DNA sequence: TGTGCCTGGAGCCAAACCGACGTCCTACAGGTCTTC.